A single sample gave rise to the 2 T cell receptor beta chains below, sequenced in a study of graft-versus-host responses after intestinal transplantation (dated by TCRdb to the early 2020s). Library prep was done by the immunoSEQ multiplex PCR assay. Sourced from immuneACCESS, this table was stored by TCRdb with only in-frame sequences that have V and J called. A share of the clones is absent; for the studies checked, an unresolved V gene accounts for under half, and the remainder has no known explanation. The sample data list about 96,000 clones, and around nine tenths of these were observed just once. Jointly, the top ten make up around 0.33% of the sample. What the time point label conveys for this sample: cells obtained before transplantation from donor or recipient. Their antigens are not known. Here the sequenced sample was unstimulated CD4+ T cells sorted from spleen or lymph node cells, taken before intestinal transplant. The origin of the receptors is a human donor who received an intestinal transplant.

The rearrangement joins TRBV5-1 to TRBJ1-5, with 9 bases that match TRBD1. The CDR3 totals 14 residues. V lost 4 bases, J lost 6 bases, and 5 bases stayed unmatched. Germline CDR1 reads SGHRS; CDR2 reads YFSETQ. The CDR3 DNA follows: TGCGCCAGCAGCAGAACAGGGGGCCGTCAGCCCCAGCATTTT. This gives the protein CASSRTGGRQPQHF.

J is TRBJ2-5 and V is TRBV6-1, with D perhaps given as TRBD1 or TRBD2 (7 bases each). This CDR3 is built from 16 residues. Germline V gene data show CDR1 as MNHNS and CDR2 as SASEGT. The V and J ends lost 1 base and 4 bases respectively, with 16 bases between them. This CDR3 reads CASSEGLGGGGETQYF. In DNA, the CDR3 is TGTGCCAGCAGTGAAGGTTTGGGAGGGGGCGGAGAGACCCAGTACTTC.